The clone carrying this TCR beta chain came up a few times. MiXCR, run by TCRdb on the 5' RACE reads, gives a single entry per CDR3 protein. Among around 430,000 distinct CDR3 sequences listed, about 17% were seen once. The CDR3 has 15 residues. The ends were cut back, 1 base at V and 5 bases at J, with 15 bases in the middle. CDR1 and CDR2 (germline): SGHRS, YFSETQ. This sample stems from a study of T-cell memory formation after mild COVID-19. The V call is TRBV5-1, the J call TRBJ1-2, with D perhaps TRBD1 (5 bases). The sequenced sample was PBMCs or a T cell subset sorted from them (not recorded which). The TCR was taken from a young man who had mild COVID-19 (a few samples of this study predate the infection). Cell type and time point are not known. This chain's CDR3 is CASSLSGPVSYGYTF. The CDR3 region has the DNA TGCGCCAGCAGCTTGTCAGGGCCAGTCTCATATGGCTACACCTTC.